Each of the 5 T cell receptor beta chains below was sequenced from the same sample in a study of cytomegalovirus exposure and HLA in healthy donors. The primer mix had 60 Vbeta and 13 Jbeta primers. Profiled with immunoSEQ multiplex PCR; TCRdb holds only in-frame clones, not every one. The data contain approximately 150,000 clones, 77% of them singletons. Sequencing used PBMCs. The receptor source for this set is a woman aged 40-49 years in good health and CMV-seropositive.

The chain employs TRBV4-1 and TRBJ1-1; D gene uncertain. This CDR3 region has 17 residues. The V gene lost 0 bases and the J gene lost 0 bases, with 14 bases spanning the gap. CDR1 and CDR2 from the germline V gene are MGHRA and YSYEKL. In DNA form, the CDR3 reads TGCGCCAGCAGCCAAGATAGTAGAGAGGGCCTGAACACTGAAGCTTTCTTT. The encoded protein is CASSQDSREGLNTEAFF.

The rearrangement links TRBV4-2 to TRBJ2-5, with 8 bases lining up with TRBD2. Germline V CDR1 and CDR2: LGHNA, YNFKEQ. The J segment lost 5 bases and the V segment lost 0 bases, leaving 8 bases of the junction unmatched. This CDR3 region has 16 residues. The CDR3 coding sequence is TGTGCCAGCAGCCAAGATCTTGGGACTAGTAGGGAGACCCAGTACTTC. It translates to CASSQDLGTSRETQYF.

The genes are TRBV11-2 and TRBJ2-2; possible D gene TRBD1, 6 bases. CDR3 length equals 17 residues. Germline V gives CDR1 SGHAT, CDR2 FQNNGV. Trimming shortened V by 1 base and J by 4 bases, and 16 bases separated the two germline ends. The CDR3 reads CASSLGPRGRATGELFF. The CDR3 DNA is TGTGCCAGCAGCTTAGGCCCCAGGGGCAGGGCCACCGGGGAGCTGTTTTTT.

CDR3 in DNA: TGTGCCAGCAGCGCACCTCAGGGGGGCGAGCAGTACTTC. It codes for CASSAPQGGEQYF. The chain employs TRBV9 and TRBJ2-7; D possibly corresponds to TRBD1 (7 bases). The V end was cut by 3 bases, the J end by 6 bases, with 13 bases between. Germline V CDR1 and CDR2: SGDLS, YYNGEE. This CDR3 contains 13 residues.

This clone was detected once. The rearrangement links TRBV2 to TRBJ2-1, with 10 bases aligning to TRBD2. Germline values: CDR1 SNHLY, CDR2 FYNNEI. With V trimmed by 8 bases and J by 5 bases, 6 bases remained unmatched. The CDR3 is 14 amino acids. The CDR3 reads CASHLAGANNEQFF. CDR3 in DNA: TGTGCCAGCCATCTAGCGGGGGCAAACAATGAGCAGTTCTTC.